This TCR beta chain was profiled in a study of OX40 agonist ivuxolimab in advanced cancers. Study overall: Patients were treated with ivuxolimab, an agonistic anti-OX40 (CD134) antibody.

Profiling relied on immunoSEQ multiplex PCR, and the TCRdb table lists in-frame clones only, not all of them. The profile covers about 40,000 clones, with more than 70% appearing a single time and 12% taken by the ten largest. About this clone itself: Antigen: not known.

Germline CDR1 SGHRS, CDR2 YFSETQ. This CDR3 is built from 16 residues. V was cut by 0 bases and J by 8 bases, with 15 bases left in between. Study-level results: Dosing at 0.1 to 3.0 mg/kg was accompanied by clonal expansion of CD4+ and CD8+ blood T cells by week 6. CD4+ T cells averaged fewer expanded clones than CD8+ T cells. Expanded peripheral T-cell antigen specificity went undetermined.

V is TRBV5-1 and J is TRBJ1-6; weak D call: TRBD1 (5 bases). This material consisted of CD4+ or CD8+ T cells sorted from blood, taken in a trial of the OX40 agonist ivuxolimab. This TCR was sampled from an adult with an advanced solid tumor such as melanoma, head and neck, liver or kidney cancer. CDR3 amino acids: CASSLGGLTLYSPLHF. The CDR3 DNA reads TGCGCCAGCAGCTTGGGGGGCCTAACCCTTTATTCACCCCTCCACTTT.